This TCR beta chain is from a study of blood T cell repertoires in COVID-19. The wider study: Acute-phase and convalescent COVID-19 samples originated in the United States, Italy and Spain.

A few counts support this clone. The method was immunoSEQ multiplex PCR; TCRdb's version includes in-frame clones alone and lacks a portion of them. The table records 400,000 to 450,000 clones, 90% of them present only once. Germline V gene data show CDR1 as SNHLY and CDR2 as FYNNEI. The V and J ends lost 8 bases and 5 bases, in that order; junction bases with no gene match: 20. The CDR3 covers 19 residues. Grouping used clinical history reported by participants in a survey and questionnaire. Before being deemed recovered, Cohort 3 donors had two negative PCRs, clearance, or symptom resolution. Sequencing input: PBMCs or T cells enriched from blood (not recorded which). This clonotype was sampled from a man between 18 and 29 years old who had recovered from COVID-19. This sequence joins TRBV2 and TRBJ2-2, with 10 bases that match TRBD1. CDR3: CASWGRDRGRMAGTGELFF. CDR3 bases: TGTGCCAGCTGGGGGCGGGACAGGGGCAGGATGGCGGGTACCGGGGAGCTGTTTTTT.